This T cell receptor (beta chain) was captured in a study of blood T cell repertoires in COVID-19. The CDR3 totals 14 residues. V gave up 4 bases and J gave up 10 bases; unmatched junction bases: 7. Germline V gene data show CDR1 as SGHTA and CDR2 as FQGNSA. Clones were read by immunoSEQ multiplex PCR, and TCRdb kept only the in-frame ones, dropping some. The repertoire holds under 250,000 clones, with about 80% as singletons. This chain joins TRBV7-2 and TRBJ2-3, with 11 bases that match TRBD2. The clonotype originates from a man in his forties or fifties with active or convalescent COVID-19. The specimen sequenced was peripheral blood. The CDR3 loop is CASSSTSGAPPQYF. The CDR3 nucleotides are TGTGCCAGCAGCTCGACTAGCGGGGCCCCACCGCAGTATTTT.